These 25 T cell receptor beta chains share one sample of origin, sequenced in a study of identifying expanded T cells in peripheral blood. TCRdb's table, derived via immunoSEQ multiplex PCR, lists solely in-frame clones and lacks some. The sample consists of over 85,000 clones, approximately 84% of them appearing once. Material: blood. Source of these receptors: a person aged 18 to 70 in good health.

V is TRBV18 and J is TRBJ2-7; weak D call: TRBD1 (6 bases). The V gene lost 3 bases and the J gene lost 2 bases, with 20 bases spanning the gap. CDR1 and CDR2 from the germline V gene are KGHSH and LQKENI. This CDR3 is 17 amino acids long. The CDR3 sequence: CASSPNLQQGSTYEQYF. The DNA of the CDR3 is TGTGCCAGCTCACCCAATCTCCAACAGGGTTCAACCTACGAGCAGTACTTC.

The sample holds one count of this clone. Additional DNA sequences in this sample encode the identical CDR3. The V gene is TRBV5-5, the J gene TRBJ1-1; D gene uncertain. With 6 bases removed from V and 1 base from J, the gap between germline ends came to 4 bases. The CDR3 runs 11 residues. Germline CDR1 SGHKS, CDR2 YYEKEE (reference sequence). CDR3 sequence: CASTPNTEAFF. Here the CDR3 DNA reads TGTGCCAGCACGCCGAACACTGAAGCTTTCTTT. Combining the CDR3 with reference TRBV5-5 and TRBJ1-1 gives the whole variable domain DAGVTQSPTHLIKTRGQQVTLRCSPISGHKSVSWYQQVLGQGPQFIFQYYEKEERGRGNFPDRFSARQFPNYSSELNVNALLLGDSALYLCASTPNTEAFFGQGTRLTVV.

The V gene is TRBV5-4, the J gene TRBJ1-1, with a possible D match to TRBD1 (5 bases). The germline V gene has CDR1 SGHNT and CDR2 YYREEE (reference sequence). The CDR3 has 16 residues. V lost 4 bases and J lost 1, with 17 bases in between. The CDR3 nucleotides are TGTGCCAGCAGCCTAAGTGCACGGCAGGGGAACACTGAAGCTTTCTTT. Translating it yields CASSLSARQGNTEAFF.

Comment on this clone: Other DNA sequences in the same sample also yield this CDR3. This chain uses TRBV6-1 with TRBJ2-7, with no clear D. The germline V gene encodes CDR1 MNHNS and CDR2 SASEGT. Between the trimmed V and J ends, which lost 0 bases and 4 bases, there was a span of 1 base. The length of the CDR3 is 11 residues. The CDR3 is CASSEAYEQYF. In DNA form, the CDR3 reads TGTGCCAGCAGTGAAGCATACGAGCAGTACTTC.

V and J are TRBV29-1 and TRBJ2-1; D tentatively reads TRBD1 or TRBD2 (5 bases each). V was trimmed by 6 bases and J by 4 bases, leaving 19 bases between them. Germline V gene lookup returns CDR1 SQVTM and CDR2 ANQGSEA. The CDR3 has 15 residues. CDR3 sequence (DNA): TGCAGCGTCAACAGTCGGGGACGGCTATACAATGAGCAGTTCTTC. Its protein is CSVNSRGRLYNEQFF.

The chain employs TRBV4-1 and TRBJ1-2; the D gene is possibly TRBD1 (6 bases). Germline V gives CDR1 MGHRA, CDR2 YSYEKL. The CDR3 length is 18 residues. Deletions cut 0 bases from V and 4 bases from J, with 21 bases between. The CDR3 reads CASSQDLRPGGAAYGYTF. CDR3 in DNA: TGCGCCAGCAGCCAAGATTTGAGGCCCGGGGGGGCGGCCTATGGCTACACCTTC.

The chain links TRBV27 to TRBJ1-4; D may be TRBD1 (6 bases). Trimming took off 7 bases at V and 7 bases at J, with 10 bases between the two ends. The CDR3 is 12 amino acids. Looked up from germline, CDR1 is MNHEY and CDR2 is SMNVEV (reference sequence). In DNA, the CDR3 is TGTGCCAGCAAGACAGGCCCTGAAAAACTGTTTTTT. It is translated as CASKTGPEKLFF.

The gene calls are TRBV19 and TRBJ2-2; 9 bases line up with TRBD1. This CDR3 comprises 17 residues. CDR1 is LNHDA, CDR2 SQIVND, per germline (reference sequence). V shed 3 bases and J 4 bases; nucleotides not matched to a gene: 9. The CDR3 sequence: CASSILPGTGLTGELFF. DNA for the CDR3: TGTGCCAGTAGTATTCTTCCCGGGACAGGGCTCACCGGGGAGCTGTTTTTT.

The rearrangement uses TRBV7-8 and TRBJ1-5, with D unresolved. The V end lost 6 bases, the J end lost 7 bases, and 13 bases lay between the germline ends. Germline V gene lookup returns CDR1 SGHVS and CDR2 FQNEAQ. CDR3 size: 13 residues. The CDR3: CASSFLGWQPQHF. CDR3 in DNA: TGTGCCAGCAGTTTCCTTGGGTGGCAGCCCCAGCATTTT.

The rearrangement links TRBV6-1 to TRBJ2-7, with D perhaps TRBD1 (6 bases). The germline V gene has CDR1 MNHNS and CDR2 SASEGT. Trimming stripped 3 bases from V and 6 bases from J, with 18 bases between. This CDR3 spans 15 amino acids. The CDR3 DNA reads TGTGCCAGCAGTGAGAGGGACACAGGGTCGGGCGAGCAGTACTTC. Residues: CASSERDTGSGEQYF.

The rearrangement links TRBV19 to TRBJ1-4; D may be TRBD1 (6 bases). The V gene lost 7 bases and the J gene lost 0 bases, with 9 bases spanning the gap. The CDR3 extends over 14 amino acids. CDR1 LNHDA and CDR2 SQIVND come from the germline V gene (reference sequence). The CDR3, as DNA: TGTGCCAGTATCTCAGGGGCAACTAATGAAAAACTGTTTTTT. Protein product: CASISGATNEKLFF.

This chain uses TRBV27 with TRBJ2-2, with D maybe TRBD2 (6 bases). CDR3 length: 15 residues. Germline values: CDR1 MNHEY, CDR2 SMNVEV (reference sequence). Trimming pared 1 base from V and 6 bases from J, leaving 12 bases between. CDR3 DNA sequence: TGTGCCAGCAGTTTATGGAGGGCGACGGCCGGGGAGCTGTTTTTT. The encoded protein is CASSLWRATAGELFF.

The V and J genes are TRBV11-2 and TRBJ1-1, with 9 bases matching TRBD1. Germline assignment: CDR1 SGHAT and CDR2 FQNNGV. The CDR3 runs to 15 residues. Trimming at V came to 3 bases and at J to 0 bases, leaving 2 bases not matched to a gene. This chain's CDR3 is CASSLGTGLNTEAFF. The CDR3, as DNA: TGTGCCAGCAGCTTGGGGACAGGGCTGAACACTGAAGCTTTCTTT.

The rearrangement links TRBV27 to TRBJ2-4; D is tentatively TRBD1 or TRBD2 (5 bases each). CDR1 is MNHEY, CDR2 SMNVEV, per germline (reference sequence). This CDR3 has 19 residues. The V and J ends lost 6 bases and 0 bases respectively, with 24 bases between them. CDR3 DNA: TGTGCCAGCAGCCCCCGAGGGGCCTCTATCCCCTTAGCCAAAAACATTCAGTACTTC. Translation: CASSPRGASIPLAKNIQYF.

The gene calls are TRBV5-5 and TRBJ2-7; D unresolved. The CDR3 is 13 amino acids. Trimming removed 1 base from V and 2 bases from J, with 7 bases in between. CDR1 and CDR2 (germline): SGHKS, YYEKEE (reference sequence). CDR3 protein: CASSLSYTYEQYF. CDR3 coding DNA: TGTGCCAGCAGCTTGAGTTACACCTACGAGCAGTACTTC.

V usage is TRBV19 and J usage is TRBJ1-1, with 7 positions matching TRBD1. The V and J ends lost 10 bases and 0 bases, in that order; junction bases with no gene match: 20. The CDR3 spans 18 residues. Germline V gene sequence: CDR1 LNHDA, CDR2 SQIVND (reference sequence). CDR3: CATRLARDSITLNTEAFF. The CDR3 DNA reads TGTGCCACGCGCTTGGCAAGGGACAGCATAACCTTGAACACTGAAGCTTTCTTT.

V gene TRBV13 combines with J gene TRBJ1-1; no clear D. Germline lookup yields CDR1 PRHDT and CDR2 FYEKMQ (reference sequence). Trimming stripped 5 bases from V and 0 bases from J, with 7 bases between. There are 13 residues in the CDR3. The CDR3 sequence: CASSTKLNTEAFF. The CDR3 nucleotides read TGTGCCAGCAGCACTAAGTTGAACACTGAAGCTTTCTTT.

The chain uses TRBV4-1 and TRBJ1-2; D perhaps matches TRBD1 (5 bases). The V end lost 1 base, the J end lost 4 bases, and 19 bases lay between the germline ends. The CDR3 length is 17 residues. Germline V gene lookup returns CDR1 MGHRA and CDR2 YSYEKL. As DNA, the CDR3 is TGCGCCAGCAGCCAAGGTCGGCGGCCGGACACTTTCTATGGCTACACCTTC. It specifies CASSQGRRPDTFYGYTF.

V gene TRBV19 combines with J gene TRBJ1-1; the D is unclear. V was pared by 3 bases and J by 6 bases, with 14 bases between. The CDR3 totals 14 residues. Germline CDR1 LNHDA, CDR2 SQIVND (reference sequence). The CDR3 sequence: CASSIFVTDAEAFF. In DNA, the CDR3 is TGTGCCAGTAGTATCTTCGTAACCGACGCTGAAGCTTTCTTT.

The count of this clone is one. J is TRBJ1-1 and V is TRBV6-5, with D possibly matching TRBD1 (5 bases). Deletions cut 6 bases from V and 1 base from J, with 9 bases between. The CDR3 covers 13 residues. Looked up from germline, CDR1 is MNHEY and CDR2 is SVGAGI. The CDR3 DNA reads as TGTGCCAGCAGGCGCCAGGGGAACACTGAAGCTTTCTTT. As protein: CASRRQGNTEAFF.

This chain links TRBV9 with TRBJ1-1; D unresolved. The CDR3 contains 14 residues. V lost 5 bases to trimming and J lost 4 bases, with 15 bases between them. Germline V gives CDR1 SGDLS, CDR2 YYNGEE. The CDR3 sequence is CASSRLDKPTEAFF. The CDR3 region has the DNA TGTGCCAGCAGTAGACTCGACAAGCCCACTGAAGCTTTCTTT.

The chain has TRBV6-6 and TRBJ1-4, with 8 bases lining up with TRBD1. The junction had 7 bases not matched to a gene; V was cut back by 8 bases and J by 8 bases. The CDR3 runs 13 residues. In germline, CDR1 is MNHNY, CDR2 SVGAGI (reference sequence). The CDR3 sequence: CASLGQGAEKLFF. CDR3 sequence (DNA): TGTGCCAGCCTAGGACAGGGTGCGGAAAAACTGTTTTTT.

The CDR3 DNA is TGTGCCAGCAGCCACCTCTCTTATGATAGCTCCTACGAGCAGTACTTC. Translated: CASSHLSYDSSYEQYF. The genes are TRBV7-6 and TRBJ2-7; no firm D call. There are 16 residues in the CDR3. The germline V gene encodes CDR1 SGHVS and CDR2 FNYEAQ. Trimming removed 5 bases at V and 0 bases at J, with 17 bases between.

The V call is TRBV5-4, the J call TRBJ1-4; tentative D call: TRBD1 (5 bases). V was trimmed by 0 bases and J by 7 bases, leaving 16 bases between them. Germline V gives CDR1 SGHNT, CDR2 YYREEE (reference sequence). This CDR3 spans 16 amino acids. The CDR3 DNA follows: TGTGCCAGCAGCTTGGAAGTGGGGGGGAATAGTGAAAAACTGTTTTTT. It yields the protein CASSLEVGGNSEKLFF.

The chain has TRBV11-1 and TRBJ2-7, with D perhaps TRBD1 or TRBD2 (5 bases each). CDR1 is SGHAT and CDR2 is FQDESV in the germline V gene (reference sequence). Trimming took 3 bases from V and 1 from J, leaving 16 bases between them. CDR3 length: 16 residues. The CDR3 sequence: CASSFTSGTLSYEQYF. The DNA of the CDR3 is TGTGCCAGCAGCTTTACGTCCGGGACGCTTTCCTACGAGCAGTACTTC.